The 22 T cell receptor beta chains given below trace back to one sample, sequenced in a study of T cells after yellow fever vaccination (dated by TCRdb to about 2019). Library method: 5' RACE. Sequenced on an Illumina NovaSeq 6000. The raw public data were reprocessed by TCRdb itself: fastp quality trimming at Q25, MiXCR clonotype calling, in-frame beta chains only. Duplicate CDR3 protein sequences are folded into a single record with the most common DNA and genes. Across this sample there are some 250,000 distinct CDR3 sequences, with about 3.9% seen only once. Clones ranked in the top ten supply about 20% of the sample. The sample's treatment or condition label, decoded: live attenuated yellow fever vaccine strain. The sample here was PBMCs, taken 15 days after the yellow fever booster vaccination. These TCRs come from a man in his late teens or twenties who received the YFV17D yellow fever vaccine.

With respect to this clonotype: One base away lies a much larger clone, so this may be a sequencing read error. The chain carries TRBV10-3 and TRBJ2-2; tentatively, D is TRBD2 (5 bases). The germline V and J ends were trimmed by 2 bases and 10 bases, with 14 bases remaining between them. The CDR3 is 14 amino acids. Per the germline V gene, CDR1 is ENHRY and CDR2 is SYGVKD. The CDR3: CAISEPLEGEELFF. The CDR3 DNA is TGTGCCATCAGTGAGCCCTTAGAGGGCGAGGAGCTGTTTTTT.

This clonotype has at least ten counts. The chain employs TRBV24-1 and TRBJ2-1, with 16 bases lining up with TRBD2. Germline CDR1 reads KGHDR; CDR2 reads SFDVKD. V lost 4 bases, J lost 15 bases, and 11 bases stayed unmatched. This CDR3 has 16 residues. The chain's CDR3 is CATSESGTSGGGRSFF. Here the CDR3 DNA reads TGTGCCACCAGTGAGTCCGGGACTAGCGGGGGGGGAAGGTCGTTCTTC.

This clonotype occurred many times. Here the CDR3 reads CASSRLPGTSSTEAFF. In DNA form, the CDR3 reads TGTGCCAGCAGCCGCCTTCCCGGGACATCGTCCACTGAAGCTTTCTTT. The chain uses TRBV7-9 and TRBJ1-1, with D possibly being TRBD1 (6 bases). The CDR3 runs to 16 residues. Germline V lookup: CDR1 SEHNR, CDR2 FQNEAQ (reference sequence). V was pared by 5 bases and J by 4 bases, with 20 bases between. Full variable domain (rest looked up from reference TRBV7-9 and TRBJ1-1): DTGVSQNPRHKITKRGQNVTFRCDPISEHNRLYWYRQTLGQGPEFLTYFQNEAQLEKSRLLSDRFSAERPKGSFSTLEIQRTEQGDSAMYLCASSRLPGTSSTEAFFGQGTRLTVV.

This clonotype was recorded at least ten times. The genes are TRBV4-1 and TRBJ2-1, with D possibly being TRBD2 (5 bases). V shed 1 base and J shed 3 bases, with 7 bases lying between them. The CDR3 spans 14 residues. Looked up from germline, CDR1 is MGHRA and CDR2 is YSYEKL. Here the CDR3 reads CASSQAGSYNEQFF. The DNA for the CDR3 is TGCGCCAGCAGCCAAGCGGGAAGCTACAATGAGCAGTTCTTC.

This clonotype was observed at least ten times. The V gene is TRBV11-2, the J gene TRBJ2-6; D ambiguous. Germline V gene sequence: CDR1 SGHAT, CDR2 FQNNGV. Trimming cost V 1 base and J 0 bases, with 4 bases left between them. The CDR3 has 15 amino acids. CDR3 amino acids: CASSLASSGANVLTF. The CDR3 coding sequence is TGTGCCAGCAGCTTAGCCAGCTCTGGGGCCAACGTCCTGACTTTC. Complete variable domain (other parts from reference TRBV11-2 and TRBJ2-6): EAGVAQSPRYKIIEKRQSVAFWCNPISGHATLYWYQQILGQGPKLLIQFQNNGVVDDSQLPKDRFSAERLKGVDSTLKIQPAKLEDSAVYLCASSLASSGANVLTFGAGSRLTVL.

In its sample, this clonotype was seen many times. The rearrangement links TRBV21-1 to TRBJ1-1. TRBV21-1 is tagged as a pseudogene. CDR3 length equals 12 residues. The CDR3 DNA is TGTGCCAGCCCCGGGACTTCAATCCGAGCTTTCTTT. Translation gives CASPGTSIRAFF.

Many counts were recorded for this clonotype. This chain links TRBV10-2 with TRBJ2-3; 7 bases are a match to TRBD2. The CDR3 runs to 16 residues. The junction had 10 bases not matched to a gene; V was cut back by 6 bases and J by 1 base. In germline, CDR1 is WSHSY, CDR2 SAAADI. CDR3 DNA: TGCGCCAGCAGGAGATCGGGGGGTAGGGGCACAGATACGCAGTATTTT. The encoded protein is CASRRSGGRGTDTQYF.

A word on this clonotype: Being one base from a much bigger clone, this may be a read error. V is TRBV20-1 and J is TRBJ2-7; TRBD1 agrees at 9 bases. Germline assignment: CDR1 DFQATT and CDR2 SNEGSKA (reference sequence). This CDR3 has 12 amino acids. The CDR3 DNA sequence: TGCAGTACTAGGGACAGGGATTACGAGCAGTACTTC. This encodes CSTRDRDYEQYF.

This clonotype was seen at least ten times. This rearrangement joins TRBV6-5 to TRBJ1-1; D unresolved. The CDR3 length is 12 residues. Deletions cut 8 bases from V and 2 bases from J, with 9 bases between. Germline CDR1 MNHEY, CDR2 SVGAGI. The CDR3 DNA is TGTGCCAGCCAAGACCCCAACACTGAAGCTTTCTTT. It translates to CASQDPNTEAFF.

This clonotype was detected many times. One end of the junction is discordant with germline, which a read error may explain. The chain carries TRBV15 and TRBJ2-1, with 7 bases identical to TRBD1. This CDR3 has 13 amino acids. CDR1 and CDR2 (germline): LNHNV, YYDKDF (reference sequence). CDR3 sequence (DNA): TGTGCCACCAGCAGAGGAGACAGGGATTCTCGGCTCTTC. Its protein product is CATSRGDRDSRLF.

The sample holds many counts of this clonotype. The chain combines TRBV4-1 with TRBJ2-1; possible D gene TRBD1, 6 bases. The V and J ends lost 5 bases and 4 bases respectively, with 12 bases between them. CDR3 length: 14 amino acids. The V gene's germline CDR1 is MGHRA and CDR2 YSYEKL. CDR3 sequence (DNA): TGCGCCAGCAGCGTGAGGACAGCTTACAATGAGCAGTTCTTC. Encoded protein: CASSVRTAYNEQFF.

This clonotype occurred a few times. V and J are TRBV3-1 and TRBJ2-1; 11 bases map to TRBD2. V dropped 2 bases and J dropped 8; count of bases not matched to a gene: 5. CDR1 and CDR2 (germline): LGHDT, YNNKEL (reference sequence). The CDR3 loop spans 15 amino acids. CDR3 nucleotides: TGTGCCAGCAGCCAATGGTCTAGCGGGGGGCATGAGCAGTTCTTC. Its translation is CASSQWSSGGHEQFF.

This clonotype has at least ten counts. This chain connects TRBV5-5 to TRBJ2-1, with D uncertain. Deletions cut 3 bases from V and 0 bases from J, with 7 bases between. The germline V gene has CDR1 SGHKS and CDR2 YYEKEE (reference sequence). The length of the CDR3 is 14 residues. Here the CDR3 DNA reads TGTGCCAGCAGCTACGTGAGCTCCTACAATGAGCAGTTCTTC. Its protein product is CASSYVSSYNEQFF.

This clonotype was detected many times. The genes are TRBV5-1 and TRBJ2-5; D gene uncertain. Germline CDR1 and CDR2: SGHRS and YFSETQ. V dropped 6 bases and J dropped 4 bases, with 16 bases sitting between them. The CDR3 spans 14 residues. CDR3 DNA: TGCGCCAGCAACCCTGACTCCTGGGGAGAGACCCAGTACTTC. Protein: CASNPDSWGETQYF.

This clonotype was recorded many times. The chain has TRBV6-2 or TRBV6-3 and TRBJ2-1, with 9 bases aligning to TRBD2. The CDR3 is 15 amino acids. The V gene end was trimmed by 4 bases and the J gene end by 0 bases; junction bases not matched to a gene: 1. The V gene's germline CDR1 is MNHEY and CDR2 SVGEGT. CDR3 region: CASSLTSGSYNEQFF. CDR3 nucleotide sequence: TGTGCCAGCAGTTTGACTAGCGGCTCCTACAATGAGCAGTTCTTC.

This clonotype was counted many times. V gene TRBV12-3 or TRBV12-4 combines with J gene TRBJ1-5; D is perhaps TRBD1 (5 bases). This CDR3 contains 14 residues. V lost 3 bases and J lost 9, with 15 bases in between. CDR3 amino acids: CASSLGVEFWPQHF. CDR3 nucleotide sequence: TGTGCCAGCAGTTTGGGGGTAGAGTTTTGGCCCCAGCATTTT.

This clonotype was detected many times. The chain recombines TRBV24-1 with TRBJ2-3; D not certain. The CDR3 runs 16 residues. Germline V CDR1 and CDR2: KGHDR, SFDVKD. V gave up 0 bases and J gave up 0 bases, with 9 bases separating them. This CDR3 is CATSDLGTTSTDTQYF. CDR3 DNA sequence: TGTGCCACCAGTGATTTGGGCACCACTAGCACAGATACGCAGTATTTT.

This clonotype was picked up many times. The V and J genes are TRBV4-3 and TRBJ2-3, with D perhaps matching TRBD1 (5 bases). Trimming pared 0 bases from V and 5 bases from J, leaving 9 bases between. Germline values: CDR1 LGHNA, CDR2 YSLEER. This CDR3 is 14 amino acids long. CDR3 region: CASSQDSTGDTQYF. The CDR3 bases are TGCGCCAGCAGCCAAGATTCAACAGGAGATACGCAGTATTTT.

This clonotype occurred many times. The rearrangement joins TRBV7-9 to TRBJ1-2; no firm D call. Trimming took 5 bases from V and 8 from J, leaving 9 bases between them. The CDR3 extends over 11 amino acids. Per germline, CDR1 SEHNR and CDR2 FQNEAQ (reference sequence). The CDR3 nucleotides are TGTGCCAGCAGCCTAGTGCCCGGCTACACCTTC. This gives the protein CASSLVPGYTF.

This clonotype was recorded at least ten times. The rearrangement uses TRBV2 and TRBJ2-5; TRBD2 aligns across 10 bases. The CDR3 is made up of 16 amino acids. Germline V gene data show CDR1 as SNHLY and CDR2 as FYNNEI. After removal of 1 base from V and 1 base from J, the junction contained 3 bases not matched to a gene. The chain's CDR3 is CASSEVLAGAQETQYF. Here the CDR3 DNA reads TGTGCCAGCAGTGAAGTTCTAGCGGGGGCCCAAGAGACCCAGTACTTC. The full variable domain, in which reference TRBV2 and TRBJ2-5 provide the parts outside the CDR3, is EPEVTQTPSHQVTQMGQEVILRCVPISNHLYFYWYRQILGQKVEFLVSFYNNEISEKSEIFDDQFSVERPDGSNFTLKIRSTKLEDSAMYFCASSEVLAGAQETQYFGPGTRLLVL.

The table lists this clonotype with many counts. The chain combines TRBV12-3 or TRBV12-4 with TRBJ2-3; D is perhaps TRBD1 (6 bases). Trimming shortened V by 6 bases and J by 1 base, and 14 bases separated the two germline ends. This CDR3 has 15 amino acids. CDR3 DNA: TGTGCCAGCAGGTGGGACACCCAGGGCACAGATACGCAGTATTTT. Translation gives CASRWDTQGTDTQYF.

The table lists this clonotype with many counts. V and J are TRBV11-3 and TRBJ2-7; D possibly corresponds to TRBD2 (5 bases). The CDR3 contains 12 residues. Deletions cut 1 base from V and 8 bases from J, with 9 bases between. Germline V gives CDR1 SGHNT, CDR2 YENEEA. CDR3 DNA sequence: TGTGCCAGCAGCTTAGGTCCGGGAAAGCAGTACTTC. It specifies CASSLGPGKQYF. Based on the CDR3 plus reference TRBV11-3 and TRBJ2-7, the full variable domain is EAGVVQSPRYKIIEKKQPVAFWCNPISGHNTLYWYLQNLGQGPELLIRYENEEAVDDSQLPKDRFSAERLKGVDSTLKIQPAELGDSAVYLCASSLGPGKQYFGPGTRLTVT.